Below are 18 T cell receptor beta chains sequenced from a single sample in a study of PD-L1 blockade in urothelial cancer. TCRdb's table, derived via immunoSEQ multiplex PCR, lists solely in-frame clones and lacks some. The data show about 30,000 clones, 89% seen once. Time point here: peripheral blood 6 weeks after treatment start. Sequencing was performed on PBMCs, taken around atezolizumab (anti-PD-L1) treatment. Receptor source: a man older than 75 with urothelial cancer.

This rearrangement joins TRBV18 to TRBJ1-2; D is undetermined. CDR1 and CDR2 from the germline V gene are KGHSH and LQKENI. V lost 0 bases and J 5 bases, leaving 10 bases between the germline ends. The CDR3 has 14 residues. The CDR3 region has the DNA TGTGCCAGCTCACCACCATATGATCGGTATGGCTACACCTTC. This encodes CASSPPYDRYGYTF.

The CDR3 loop is CASSLIGLAAATQYF. As DNA, the CDR3 is TGTGCCAGCAGTTTAATTGGACTAGCGGCGGCCACGCAGTATTTT. The gene calls are TRBV28 and TRBJ2-3, with TRBD2 identical over 10 bases. The CDR3 length is 15 residues. V dropped 2 bases and J dropped 9; count of bases not matched to a gene: 8. Germline V gives CDR1 MDHEN, CDR2 SYDVKM.

The chain is built from TRBV19 and TRBJ2-7, with D unresolved. This CDR3 spans 13 amino acids. Germline assignment: CDR1 LNHDA and CDR2 SQIVND (reference sequence). V was shortened by 4 bases and J by 1 base, with 8 bases between the two germline ends. CDR3 residues: CASSNPQSYEQYF. In DNA form, the CDR3 reads TGTGCCAGTAGTAATCCCCAGTCCTACGAGCAGTACTTC. The variable domain in full, completed from reference TRBV19 and TRBJ2-7, reads DGGITQSPKYLFRKEGQNVTLSCEQNLNHDAMYWYRQDPGQGLRLIYYSQIVNDFQKGDIAEGYSVSREKKESFPLTVTSAQKNPTAFYLCASSNPQSYEQYFGPGTRLTVT.

This rearrangement joins TRBV29-1 to TRBJ1-2; D not certain. V was trimmed by 4 bases and J by 4 bases, leaving 10 bases between them. The V gene's germline CDR1 is SQVTM and CDR2 ANQGSEA. This CDR3 spans 12 amino acids. This CDR3 is CSVGEGTYGYTF. The CDR3 region has the DNA TGCAGCGTTGGGGAGGGAACCTATGGCTACACCTTC.

The V and J genes are TRBV5-1 and TRBJ1-2; 9 nucleotides match TRBD1. The CDR3 is 15 amino acids. With V trimmed by 1 base and J by 3 bases, 4 bases remained unmatched. The germline V gene encodes CDR1 SGHRS and CDR2 YFSETQ. DNA for the CDR3: TGCGCCAGCAGCTTGACAGGGGACAGGGACTATGGCTACACCTTC. Its protein is CASSLTGDRDYGYTF.

CDR3 nucleotides: TGTGCCATCAGTGAGTCGCGGGGATCCCTGGGGGGGGCCAACGTCCTGACTTTC. Its translation: CAISESRGSLGGANVLTF. The chain employs TRBV10-3 and TRBJ2-6; perhaps TRBD2 as D (6 bases). CDR1 is ENHRY, CDR2 SYGVKD, per germline. CDR3 length equals 18 residues. The V gene lost 0 bases and the J gene lost 4 bases, with 16 bases spanning the gap.

The genes are TRBV11-1 and TRBJ1-2, with a weak D call TRBD1 (5 bases). With 1 base removed from V and 6 bases from J, the gap between germline ends came to 15 bases. Germline CDR1 and CDR2: SGHAT and FQDESV (reference sequence). CDR3 length equals 15 residues. CDR3 loop: CASSLDGDNRNGYTF. For the CDR3, the DNA is TGTGCCAGCAGCTTAGATGGAGACAACAGGAATGGCTACACCTTC.

The chain employs TRBV28 and TRBJ2-7; 12 nucleotides match TRBD2. Germline V gene sequence: CDR1 MDHEN, CDR2 SYDVKM. This CDR3 region has 16 residues. With 5 bases clipped from V and 0 bases from J, the junction kept 5 bases outside the gene matches. CDR3 residues: CASSTPTSGSSYEQYF. CDR3 DNA sequence: TGTGCCAGCAGTACACCGACTAGCGGGAGCTCCTACGAGCAGTACTTC.

In its sample, this clone was seen once. Written as DNA, the CDR3 is TGTGCCAGCAATCGACTAGCGGGAGGGCCGGGCGAGCAGTACTTC. Translating it yields CASNRLAGGPGEQYF. The chain links TRBV28 to TRBJ2-7; 14 nucleotides line up with TRBD2. Germline V gives CDR1 MDHEN, CDR2 SYDVKM. The V and J ends lost 7 bases and 6 bases, in that order; junction bases with no gene match: 8. The CDR3 runs to 15 residues.

J is TRBJ2-5 and V is TRBV7-2, with 9 bases matching TRBD2. The trim removed 2 bases at V and 5 bases at J, leaving 6 bases unmatched. This CDR3 comprises 15 residues. Germline loops: CDR1 SGHTA, CDR2 FQGNSA. In nucleotides, the CDR3 is TGTGCCAGCAGCTTAAGAGCGGGAGGAGGGGAGACCCAGTACTTC. Protein: CASSLRAGGGETQYF.

The V and J genes are TRBV20-1 and TRBJ1-2; D gene uncertain. Germline lookup yields CDR1 DFQATT and CDR2 SNEGSKA (reference sequence). The CDR3 consists of 9 residues. V shed 8 bases and J shed 7 bases, with 8 bases lying between them. DNA for the CDR3: TGCAGTCCACAGACTGGCTACACCTTC. It is translated as CSPQTGYTF.

The chain recombines TRBV6-1 with TRBJ2-7; 8 bases align to TRBD1. The CDR3 is 14 residues long. V gave up 5 bases and J gave up 5 bases; unmatched junction bases: 8. CDR1 and CDR2 (germline): MNHNS, SASEGT. The CDR3 reads CASSPRTGKDEQYF. CDR3 coding DNA: TGTGCCAGCAGTCCTCGGACAGGGAAAGACGAGCAGTACTTC.

The CDR3, as DNA: TGTGCCAGCTCACCAATCGGACAGGGTTATGCCGGGGAGCTGTTTTTT. Translated, it gives CASSPIGQGYAGELFF. The rearrangement links TRBV18 to TRBJ2-2; TRBD1 aligns across 8 bases. V shed 2 bases and J 6 bases; nucleotides not matched to a gene: 8. The CDR3 contains 16 residues. CDR1 is KGHSH and CDR2 is LQKENI in the germline V gene.

The chain uses TRBV4-1 and TRBJ2-1, with 7 bases aligning to TRBD1. Germline V gene data show CDR1 as MGHRA and CDR2 as YSYEKL. There are 12 residues in the CDR3. Trimming removed 2 bases from V and 10 bases from J; junction bases left unmatched: 2. This CDR3 reads CASSQRDREQFF. The CDR3 nucleotides read TGCGCCAGCAGCCAAAGGGACAGAGAGCAGTTCTTC.

The J gene is TRBJ2-3, the V gene TRBV7-2; 9 nucleotides match TRBD2. The CDR3 length is 14 residues. Trimming removed 1 base from V and 7 bases from J; junction bases left unmatched: 3. Germline V gene lookup returns CDR1 SGHTA and CDR2 FQGNSA. CDR3 sequence (DNA): TGTGCCAGCAGCTTAGGGCTAGCGGGGTATACGCAGTATTTT. It translates to CASSLGLAGYTQYF.

J is TRBJ2-1 and V is TRBV10-3; D not certain. Trimming removed 1 base from V and 0 bases from J, with 10 bases in between. Germline V gene lookup returns CDR1 ENHRY and CDR2 SYGVKD. The length of the CDR3 is 16 residues. CDR3 residues: CAISEYHTSSYNEQFF. The CDR3 region has the DNA TGTGCCATCAGTGAGTACCACACCAGCTCCTACAATGAGCAGTTCTTC.

The DNA of the CDR3 is TGTGCCAGCAGCTCCGGACTAGCGGGAGTAGTTGTCCACGAGCAGTACTTC. It translates to CASSSGLAGVVVHEQYF. This rearrangement joins TRBV28 to TRBJ2-7, with 13 bases lining up with TRBD2. There are 17 residues in the CDR3. The germline V gene encodes CDR1 MDHEN and CDR2 SYDVKM. V trimming: 6 bases; J trimming: 5 bases; junction bases outside the gene matches: 13.

The chain recombines TRBV5-7 with TRBJ2-7; D is possibly TRBD2 (6 bases). TRBV5-7 is an ORF for which the function is uncertain. The CDR3 has 15 residues. Trimming shortened V by 2 bases and J by 0 bases, and 12 bases separated the two germline ends. CDR3 bases: TGTGCCAGCAGCTTACTTAGCGGTAGCTCCTACGAGCAGTACTTC. Translating gives CASSLLSGSSYEQYF.